A single sample gave rise to the 22 T cell receptor beta chains below, sequenced in a study of T cells after yellow fever vaccination. TCRdb reprocessed the 5' RACE reads with MiXCR, giving one entry per CDR3 protein. Among about 4,800 distinct CDR3 sequences listed, around 8% were seen once. Sequencing used PBMCs, either bulk or a sorted T-cell subset (CD4+, CD8+, memory, or dextramer-sorted; not recorded which), obtained 15 days after the yellow fever booster vaccination. Every receptor here comes from a man aged 30 to 45 who received the YFV17D yellow fever vaccine.

This clonotype is labeled medium-sized. The chain is built from TRBV19 and TRBJ2-2; D uncertain. V was trimmed by 3 bases and J by 1 base, leaving 3 bases between them. The CDR3 has 13 amino acids. Germline V gives CDR1 LNHDA, CDR2 SQIVND (reference sequence). The CDR3 reads CASSIGNTGELFF. The CDR3 bases are TGTGCCAGTAGTATCGGGAACACCGGGGAGCTGTTTTTT. Combining the CDR3 with reference TRBV19 and TRBJ2-2 gives the whole variable domain DGGITQSPKYLFRKEGQNVTLSCEQNLNHDAMYWYRQDPGQGLRLIYYSQIVNDFQKGDIAEGYSVSREKKESFPLTVTSAQKNPTAFYLCASSIGNTGELFFGEGSRLTVL.

This clonotype is labeled medium-sized. CDR3: CSARDGGRARNEQFF. The CDR3 DNA is TGCAGTGCTAGAGACGGTGGGAGGGCCAGGAATGAGCAGTTCTTC. The chain combines TRBV20-1 with TRBJ2-1; 7 bases are a match to TRBD2. Germline V gene data show CDR1 as DFQATT and CDR2 as SNEGSKA (reference sequence). The junction had 9 bases not matched to a gene; V was cut back by 0 bases and J by 7 bases. This CDR3 is 15 amino acids long.

This chain joins TRBV3-1 and TRBJ1-5; D remains ambiguous. V lost 8 bases and J 6 bases, leaving 14 bases between the germline ends. In germline, CDR1 is LGHDT, CDR2 YNNKEL (reference sequence). CDR3 length: 13 amino acids. The CDR3 coding sequence is TGTGCCAGCTCCAAGCAGGTGACTCAGCCCCAGCATTTT. Its protein is CASSKQVTQPQHF.

By its share, this clonotype is medium-sized. The chain uses TRBV10-3 and TRBJ1-6; possible D gene TRBD1, 6 bases. In germline, CDR1 is ENHRY, CDR2 SYGVKD. Trimming removed 6 bases from V and 6 bases from J, with 15 bases in between. This CDR3 is 15 amino acids long. The CDR3 DNA sequence: TGTGCCATCAGACAGGGCCTGGGAATTAATTCACCCCTCCACTTT. This codes for CAIRQGLGINSPLHF.

This clonotype was observed at least ten times. This CDR3 is CASSPPPGSGNTIYF. The CDR3 DNA reads TGTGCCAGCAGCCCGCCTCCAGGGTCTGGAAACACCATATATTTT. The rearrangement joins TRBV7-2 to TRBJ1-3, with a tentative D call TRBD1 (5 bases). Looked up from germline, CDR1 is SGHTA and CDR2 is FQGNSA. This CDR3 has 15 residues. V lost 5 bases to trimming and J lost 1 base, with 12 bases between them.

This clonotype is deemed medium-sized. This sequence joins TRBV29-1 and TRBJ2-7; TRBD1 aligns across 9 bases. After removal of 6 bases from V and 4 bases from J, the junction contained 13 bases not matched to a gene. Germline values: CDR1 SQVTM, CDR2 ANQGSEA. CDR3 length equals 15 residues. The CDR3 DNA reads as TGCAGCGTGCTCAAACTGCGGGACAGGGCATACGAGCAGTACTTC. This encodes CSVLKLRDRAYEQYF.

Within the sample, this clonotype is medium-sized. The genes are TRBV12-3 or TRBV12-4 and TRBJ1-2; 8 positions match TRBD1. The CDR3 length is 13 residues. V trimming: 3 bases; J trimming: 6 bases; junction bases outside the gene matches: 3. The CDR3 here is CASSFPGGNGYTF. The DNA for the CDR3 is TGTGCCAGCAGTTTTCCAGGGGGCAATGGCTACACCTTC.

The sample holds a few counts of this clonotype. A much bigger clone sits one base away, suggesting this may be a read error. The CDR3 sequence is CANPRSKQPQHF. The CDR3 DNA sequence: TGTGCCAACCCCAGGAGCAAACAGCCCCAGCATTTT. The rearrangement uses TRBV7-4 and TRBJ1-5, with D unclear. CDR3 size: 12 residues. Germline values: CDR1 SGHVT, CDR2 SQSDAQ.

Within the sample, this clonotype is medium-sized (0.01 to 0.1%). The V gene is TRBV20-1, the J gene TRBJ2-1; D ambiguous. With 5 bases removed from V and 9 bases from J, the gap between germline ends came to 20 bases. Germline CDR1 and CDR2: DFQATT and SNEGSKA (reference sequence). CDR3 length: 14 residues. CDR3 coding DNA: TGCAGTGCTTTTCAGCGAACGACCAAGGGTGAGCAGTTCTTC. Translation: CSAFQRTTKGEQFF.

This clonotype is medium-sized (0.01 to 0.1%) within its sample. J is TRBJ1-6 and V is TRBV18; no clear D. Trimming pared 4 bases from V and 7 bases from J, leaving 8 bases between. The CDR3 runs 13 residues. The germline gives CDR1 KGHSH, CDR2 LQKENI. The CDR3 spells CASSLGLNSPLHF. CDR3 nucleotide sequence: TGTGCCAGCTCACTGGGCCTGAATTCACCCCTCCACTTT.

This clonotype was detected many times. The chain uses TRBV11-2 and TRBJ1-2; unclear D gene. Germline-derived CDR1 and CDR2 are SGHAT and FQNNGV. Trimming cost V 5 bases and J 4 bases, with 11 bases left between them. The CDR3 contains 13 residues. The CDR3 DNA reads TGTGCCAGCAGCCCCTCGCCTTCCTATGGCTACACCTTC. It translates to CASSPSPSYGYTF.

This clonotype counts as medium-sized (0.01 to 0.1%). This sequence joins TRBV5-1 and TRBJ2-7; 8 positions match TRBD1. From germline, CDR1 is SGHRS and CDR2 YFSETQ. V lost 5 bases and J lost 3; bases outside the gene matches: 7. The CDR3 has 14 amino acids. The CDR3 DNA reads as TGCGCCAGCAGTCTCGGACAGGGTCTCTACGAGCAGTACTTC. This gives the protein CASSLGQGLYEQYF. Full variable domain (remainder filled in from reference TRBV5-1 and TRBJ2-7): KAGVTQTPRYLIKTRGQQVTLSCSPISGHRSVSWYQQTPGQGLQFLFEYFSETQRNKGNFPGRFSGRQFSNSRSEMNVSTLELGDSALYLCASSLGQGLYEQYFGPGTRLTVT.

This clonotype is judged medium-sized (0.01 to 0.1%). This sequence joins TRBV29-1 and TRBJ2-5; D may be TRBD2 (6 bases). CDR1 SQVTM and CDR2 ANQGSEA come from the germline V gene. V was trimmed by 0 bases and J by 9 bases, leaving 23 bases between them. The length of the CDR3 is 16 residues. CDR3: CSVEDLTLAEPSAQYF. DNA of the CDR3: TGCAGCGTTGAAGACCTAACCTTAGCGGAGCCGAGCGCCCAGTACTTC.

Judged by abundance, this clonotype is medium-sized. V and J are TRBV24-1 and TRBJ2-1; 10 bases map to TRBD2. Germline trimming cut 2 bases from V and 5 bases from J; bases unmatched to any gene: 5. Germline lookup yields CDR1 KGHDR and CDR2 SFDVKD. The CDR3 contains 16 residues. The CDR3 is CATSDSAGLANNEQFF. The CDR3 region has the DNA TGTGCCACCAGTGATTCCGCGGGACTAGCGAACAATGAGCAGTTCTTC.

This clonotype ranks as medium-sized. The chain combines TRBV20-1 with TRBJ1-2; no reliable D call. Germline CDR1 reads DFQATT; CDR2 reads SNEGSKA (reference sequence). The CDR3 loop spans 13 amino acids. V dropped 4 bases and J dropped 5 bases, with 14 bases sitting between them. The CDR3 DNA is TGCAGTGCTAATGGATTTGAACTTTATGGCTACACCTTC. This sequence encodes CSANGFELYGYTF.

There are a few counts of this clonotype. The chain combines TRBV7-2 with TRBJ1-2, with a weak D call TRBD1 (5 bases). The CDR3 length is 15 residues. Trimming left V 4 bases short and J 3 bases short, with 15 bases between. Per germline, CDR1 SGHTA and CDR2 FQGNSA. CDR3 coding DNA: TGTGCCAGCAGCTCCGACAGCGCCGAATACTATGGCTACACCTTC. It translates to CASSSDSAEYYGYTF.

This clonotype is deemed medium-sized (0.01 to 0.1%). J is TRBJ2-1 and V is TRBV5-4, with 13 bases aligning to TRBD2. V trimming: 4 bases; J trimming: 4 bases; junction bases outside the gene matches: 2. The CDR3 covers 15 residues. Germline V lookup: CDR1 SGHNT, CDR2 YYREEE (reference sequence). The CDR3 coding sequence is TGTGCCAGCAGCGTGACTAGCGGGAGGTACAATGAGCAGTTCTTC. Translating gives CASSVTSGRYNEQFF.

This clonotype ranks as medium-sized. The chain recombines TRBV20-1 with TRBJ2-7; D is uncertain. CDR3 length equals 14 residues. V shed 0 bases and J shed 3 bases, with 12 bases lying between them. CDR1 is DFQATT and CDR2 is SNEGSKA in the germline V gene (reference sequence). The CDR3 DNA reads TGCAGTGCTAGAGACCATCGGACCAACTACGAGCAGTACTTC. Translation: CSARDHRTNYEQYF.

By frequency in the sample, this clonotype is medium-sized (0.01 to 0.1%). The chain links TRBV29-1 to TRBJ1-1; 7 bases align to TRBD1. J gave up 9 bases and V 3 bases, and 7 bases lay outside the gene matches. Germline values: CDR1 SQVTM, CDR2 ANQGSEA. The CDR3 loop spans 12 amino acids. For the CDR3, the DNA is TGCAGCGTTGATGCGCAGGGGGTAAAAGCTTTCTTT. This translates into CSVDAQGVKAFF.

In its sample, this clonotype ranks as medium-sized. The chain combines TRBV3-1 with TRBJ2-5; D may be TRBD2 (5 bases). The germline gives CDR1 LGHDT, CDR2 YNNKEL (reference sequence). There are 15 residues in the CDR3. V lost 0 bases and J 6 bases, leaving 14 bases between the germline ends. The CDR3 DNA follows: TGTGCCAGCAGCCAAGAAGCTAGCCGCGGACAGACCCAGTACTTC. Translated: CASSQEASRGQTQYF.

This clonotype ranks as medium-sized. This chain connects TRBV9 to TRBJ2-7; no clear D gene. The CDR3 contains 13 residues. CDR1 SGDLS and CDR2 YYNGEE come from the germline V gene. Trimming removed 0 bases from V and 0 bases from J, with 4 bases in between. The CDR3 nucleotides read TGTGCCAGCAGCGTAGGAAGCTCCTACGAGCAGTACTTC. As protein: CASSVGSSYEQYF.

This clonotype is deemed medium-sized. The CDR3 is CSVRDRGLEKLFF. The DNA of the CDR3 is TGCAGCGTTAGGGACAGGGGGCTTGAAAAACTGTTTTTT. The chain has TRBV29-1 and TRBJ1-4, with 12 nucleotides matching TRBD1. V trimming: 5 bases; J trimming: 7 bases; junction bases outside the gene matches: 2. Germline lookup yields CDR1 SQVTM and CDR2 ANQGSEA. This CDR3 is 13 amino acids long.